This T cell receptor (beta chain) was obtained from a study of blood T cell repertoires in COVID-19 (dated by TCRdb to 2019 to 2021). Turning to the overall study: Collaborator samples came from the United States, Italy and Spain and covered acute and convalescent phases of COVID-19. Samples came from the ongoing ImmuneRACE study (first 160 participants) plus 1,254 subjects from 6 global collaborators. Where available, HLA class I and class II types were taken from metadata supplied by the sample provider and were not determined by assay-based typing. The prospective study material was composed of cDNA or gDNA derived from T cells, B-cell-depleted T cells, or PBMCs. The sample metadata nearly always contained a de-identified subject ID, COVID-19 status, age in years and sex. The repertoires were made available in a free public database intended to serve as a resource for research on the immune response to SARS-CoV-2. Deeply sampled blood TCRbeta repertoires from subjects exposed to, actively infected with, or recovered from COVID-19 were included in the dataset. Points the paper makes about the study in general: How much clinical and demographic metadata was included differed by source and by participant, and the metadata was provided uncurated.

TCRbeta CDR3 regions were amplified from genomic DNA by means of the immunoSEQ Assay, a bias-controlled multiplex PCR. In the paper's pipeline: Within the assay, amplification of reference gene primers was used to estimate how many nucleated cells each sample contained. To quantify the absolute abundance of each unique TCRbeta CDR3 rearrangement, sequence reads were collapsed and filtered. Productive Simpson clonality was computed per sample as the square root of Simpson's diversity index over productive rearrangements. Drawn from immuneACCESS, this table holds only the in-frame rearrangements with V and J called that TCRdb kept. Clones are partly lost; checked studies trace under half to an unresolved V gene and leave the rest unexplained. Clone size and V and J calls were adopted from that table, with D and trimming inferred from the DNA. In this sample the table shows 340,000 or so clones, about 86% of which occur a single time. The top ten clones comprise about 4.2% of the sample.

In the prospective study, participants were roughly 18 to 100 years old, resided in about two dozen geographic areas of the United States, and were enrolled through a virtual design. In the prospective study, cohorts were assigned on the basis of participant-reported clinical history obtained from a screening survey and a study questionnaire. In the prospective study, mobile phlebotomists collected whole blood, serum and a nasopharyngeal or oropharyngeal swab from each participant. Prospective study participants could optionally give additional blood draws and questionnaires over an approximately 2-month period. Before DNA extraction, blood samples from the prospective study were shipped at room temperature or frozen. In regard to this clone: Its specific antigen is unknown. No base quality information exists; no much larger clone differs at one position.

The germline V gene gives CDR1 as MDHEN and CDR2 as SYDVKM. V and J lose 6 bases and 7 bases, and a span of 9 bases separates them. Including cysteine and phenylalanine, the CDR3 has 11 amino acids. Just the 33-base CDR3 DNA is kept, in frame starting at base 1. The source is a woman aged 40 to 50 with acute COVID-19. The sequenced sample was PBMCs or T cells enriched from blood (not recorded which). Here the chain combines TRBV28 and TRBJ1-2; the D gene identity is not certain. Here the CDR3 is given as CASSRGLGYTF. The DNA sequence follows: TGTGCCAGCAGCCGGGGTCTTGGCTACACCTTC.